Presented here are 8 T cell receptor beta chains from one specimen sequenced in a study of T cells after yellow fever vaccination. TCRdb itself ran the 5' RACE reads through MiXCR, one entry per CDR3 protein. The sample has approximately 340,000 distinct CDR3 sequences; 8.7% are singletons. The sample in question was PBMCs, obtained on the day of the first yellow fever vaccination. The source is a man younger than 30 who received the YFV17D yellow fever vaccine.

This clonotype has just a few counts. At one end the junction does not follow the germline gene, possibly because of a read error. The rearrangement joins TRBV12-3 or TRBV12-4 to TRBJ2-3; D is possibly TRBD2 (6 bases). CDR3 length equals 15 residues. In DNA form, the CDR3 reads TGTGCCAGCAGTTTAATGGAGGGCCCCACAGATACGCGGTATTTT. Its translation: CASSLMEGPTDTRYF.

This clonotype has at least ten counts. This rearrangement joins TRBV20-1 to TRBJ2-5; D ambiguous. The CDR3 length is 12 residues. Germline CDR1 reads DFQATT; CDR2 reads SNEGSKA (reference sequence). V lost 7 bases to trimming and J lost 2 bases, with 11 bases between them. The CDR3 DNA follows: TGCAGTGGGCCGGACGGGCAAGAGACCCAGTACTTC. It codes for CSGPDGQETQYF.

This clonotype was found a few times. One end of the junction is discordant with germline, which a read error may explain. The J gene is TRBJ2-1, the V gene TRBV7-2, with D maybe TRBD2 (6 bases). Germline V CDR1 and CDR2: SGHTA, FQGNSA. The CDR3 length is 12 residues. This chain's CDR3 is CASSQKTSPAPF. The CDR3 bases are TGTGCCAGCAGCCAGAAAACTAGCCCAGCCCCCTTC. Using reference TRBV7-2 and TRBJ2-1 for the parts outside the CDR3, the full variable domain is GAGVSQSPSNKVTEKGKDVELRCDPISGHTALYWYRQSLGQGLEFLIYFQGNSAPDKSGLPSDRFSAERTGGSVSTLTIQRTQQEDSAVYLCASSQKTSPAPFGPGTRLTVL.

This clonotype was seen a handful of times. The rearrangement links TRBV9 to TRBJ2-1; weak D call: TRBD2 (5 bases). The CDR3 sequence is 15 residues long. CDR1 SGDLS and CDR2 YYNGEE come from the germline V gene. Trimming cost V 0 bases and J 1 base, with 8 bases left between them. The CDR3 reads CASSVGTRSYNEQFF. The CDR3 region has the DNA TGTGCCAGCAGCGTAGGGACTCGTTCCTACAATGAGCAGTTCTTC.

CDR3: CASSDTLAGASLAKNIQYF. The DNA of the CDR3 is TGTGCCAGCAGCGATACACTAGCGGGGGCTTCGTTAGCCAAAAACATTCAGTACTTC. The rearrangement joins TRBV7-6 to TRBJ2-4; 11 positions match TRBD2. Per germline, CDR1 SGHVS and CDR2 FNYEAQ. Trimming took 5 bases from V and 0 from J; bases not matched to a gene: 12. There are 19 residues in the CDR3.

This chain joins TRBV25-1 and TRBJ2-7; perhaps TRBD2 as D (5 bases). Per germline, CDR1 MGHDK and CDR2 SYGVNS. Deletions cut 3 bases from V and 6 bases from J, with 21 bases between. The CDR3 is made up of 16 amino acids. CDR3 amino acids: CASSELTGPHEGEQYF. CDR3 coding DNA: TGTGCCAGCAGTGAGCTTACCGGGCCCCATGAGGGCGAGCAGTACTTC.

This clonotype was observed a handful of times. This chain joins TRBV13 and TRBJ2-3, with D possibly being TRBD2 (6 bases). There are 16 residues in the CDR3. V lost 0 bases and J lost 1, with 11 bases in between. Germline values: CDR1 PRHDT, CDR2 FYEKMQ (reference sequence). CDR3 region: CASSLGGGTGTDTQYF. The CDR3 DNA reads as TGTGCCAGCAGCTTAGGTGGCGGGACGGGCACAGATACGCAGTATTTT.

Comments on this clonotype: This may stem from a read error, because a much larger clone lies one nucleotide away. The chain links TRBV5-1 to TRBJ1-3; perhaps TRBD1 as D (5 bases). This CDR3 region has 14 residues. The germline CDR1 and CDR2 sequences are SGHRS and YFSETQ. The chain's CDR3 is CASSLTGAGNTTYF. The CDR3 DNA sequence: TGCGCCAGCAGCTTGACCGGGGCTGGAAACACCACATATTTT.